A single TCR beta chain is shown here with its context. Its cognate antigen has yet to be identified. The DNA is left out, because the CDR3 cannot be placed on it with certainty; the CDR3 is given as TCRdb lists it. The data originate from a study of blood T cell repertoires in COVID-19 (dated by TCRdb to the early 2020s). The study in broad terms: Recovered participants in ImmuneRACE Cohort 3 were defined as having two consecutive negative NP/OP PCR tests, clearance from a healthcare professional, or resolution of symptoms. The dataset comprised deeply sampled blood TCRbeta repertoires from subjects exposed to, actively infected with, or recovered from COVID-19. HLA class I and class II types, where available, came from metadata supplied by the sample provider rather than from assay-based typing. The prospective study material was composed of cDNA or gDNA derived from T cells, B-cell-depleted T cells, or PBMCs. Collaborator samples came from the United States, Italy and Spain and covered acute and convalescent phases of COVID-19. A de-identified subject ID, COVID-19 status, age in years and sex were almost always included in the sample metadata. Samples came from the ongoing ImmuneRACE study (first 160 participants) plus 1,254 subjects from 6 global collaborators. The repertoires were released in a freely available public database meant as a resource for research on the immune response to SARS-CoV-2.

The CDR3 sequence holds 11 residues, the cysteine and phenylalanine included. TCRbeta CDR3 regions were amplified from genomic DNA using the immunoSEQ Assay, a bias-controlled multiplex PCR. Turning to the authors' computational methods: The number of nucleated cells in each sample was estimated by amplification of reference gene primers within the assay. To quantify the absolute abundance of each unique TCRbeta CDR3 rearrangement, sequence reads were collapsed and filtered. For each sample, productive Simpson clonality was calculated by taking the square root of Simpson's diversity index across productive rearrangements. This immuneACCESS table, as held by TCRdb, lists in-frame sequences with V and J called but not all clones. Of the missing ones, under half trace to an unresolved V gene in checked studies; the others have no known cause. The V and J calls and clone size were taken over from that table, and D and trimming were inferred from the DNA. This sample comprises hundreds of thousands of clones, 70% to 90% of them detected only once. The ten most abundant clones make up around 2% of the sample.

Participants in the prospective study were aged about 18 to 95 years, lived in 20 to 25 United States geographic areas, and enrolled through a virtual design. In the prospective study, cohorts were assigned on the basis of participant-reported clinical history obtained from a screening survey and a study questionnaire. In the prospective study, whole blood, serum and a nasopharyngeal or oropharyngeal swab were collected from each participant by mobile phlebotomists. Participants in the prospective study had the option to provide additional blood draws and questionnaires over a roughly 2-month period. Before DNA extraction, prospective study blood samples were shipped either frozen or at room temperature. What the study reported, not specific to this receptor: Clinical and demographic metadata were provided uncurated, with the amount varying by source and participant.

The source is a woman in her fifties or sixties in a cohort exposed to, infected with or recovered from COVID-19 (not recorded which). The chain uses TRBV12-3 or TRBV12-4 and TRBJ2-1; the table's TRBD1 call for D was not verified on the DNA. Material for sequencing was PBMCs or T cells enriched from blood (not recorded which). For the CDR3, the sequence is CASSFGQGAIF.